The 11 T cell receptor beta chains reported below all come from one sample, sequenced in a study of blood T cell repertoires in COVID-19. TCRdb's copy holds only in-frame clones and misses some; the assay was immunoSEQ multiplex PCR. Altogether about 15,000 clones are present, 89% being singletons, with the ten largest covering approximately 3.1%. Specimen: peripheral blood. The receptors were sampled from a human donor in a cohort sampled during active COVID-19.

This chain connects TRBV4-2 to TRBJ1-1; TRBD1 matches 8 bases. The germline V gene has CDR1 LGHNA and CDR2 YNFKEQ. CDR3 size: 12 residues. The trim removed 11 bases at V and 1 base at J, leaving 3 bases unmatched. CDR3 in DNA: TGTGCCGCGGGACAGGCGAACACTGAAGCTTTCTTT. It is translated as CAAGQANTEAFF.

The chain recombines TRBV7-9 with TRBJ1-2, with no clear D. V lost 3 bases and J lost 2, with 19 bases in between. Germline CDR1 SEHNR, CDR2 FQNEAQ (reference sequence). The CDR3 sequence is 17 residues long. In DNA form, the CDR3 reads TGTGCCAGCAGCTTCGACTACGCGGTATGGTCGAACTATGGCTACACCTTC. Protein sequence: CASSFDYAVWSNYGYTF.

This clone was seen only once. The chain employs TRBV6-5 and TRBJ1-3; D not certain. Trimming removed 6 bases from V and 1 base from J, with 10 bases in between. The CDR3 spans 14 residues. CDR1 and CDR2 (germline): MNHEY, SVGAGI. The CDR3 region has the DNA TGTGCCAGCAGCGCTTACCGGTCTGGAAACACCATATATTTT. Translated, it gives CASSAYRSGNTIYF.

The chain combines TRBV9 with TRBJ2-2; TRBD2 agrees at 10 bases. The V segment lost 6 bases and the J segment 5 bases; nucleotides outside the gene matches: 7. The CDR3 has 15 residues. Looked up from germline, CDR1 is SGDLS and CDR2 is YYNGEE. The DNA of the CDR3 is TGTGCCAGCAAGCGAGCGGGGGGGCGTACCGGGGAGCTGTTTTTT. This sequence encodes CASKRAGGRTGELFF.

V usage is TRBV7-9 and J usage is TRBJ1-3, with a tentative D call TRBD1 (5 bases). Trimming pared 3 bases from V and 4 bases from J, leaving 10 bases between. Germline CDR1 and CDR2: SEHNR and FQNEAQ (reference sequence). The CDR3 loop spans 14 amino acids. The DNA of the CDR3 is TGTGCCAGCAGCTTCGGGGGATCCGGAAACACCATATATTTT. This translates into CASSFGGSGNTIYF.

The chain employs TRBV19 and TRBJ1-5, with TRBD1 identical over 10 bases. There are 15 residues in the CDR3. Germline assignment: CDR1 LNHDA and CDR2 SQIVND (reference sequence). V lost 6 bases, J lost 5 bases, and 7 bases stayed unmatched. The CDR3 sequence: CASRRQGASDQPQHF. The CDR3 DNA sequence: TGTGCCAGTAGAAGACAGGGGGCAAGCGATCAGCCCCAGCATTTT.

V and J are TRBV18 and TRBJ1-1, with D possibly matching TRBD1 (6 bases). There are 14 residues in the CDR3. Germline V CDR1 and CDR2: KGHSH, LQKENI. V lost 6 bases and J lost 1, with 12 bases in between. For the CDR3, the DNA is TGTGCCAGCTCCGGTCAGGGGCAGAACACTGAAGCTTTCTTT. Translation: CASSGQGQNTEAFF. Full variable domain (rest looked up from reference TRBV18 and TRBJ1-1): NAGVMQNPRHLVRRRGQEARLRCSPMKGHSHVYWYRQLPEEGLKFMVYLQKENIIDESGMPKERFSAEFPKEGPSILRIQQVVRGDSAAYFCASSGQGQNTEAFFGQGTRLTVV.

The chain has TRBV5-6 and TRBJ2-1, with a possible D match to TRBD2 (6 bases). The germline CDR1 and CDR2 sequences are SGHDT and YYEEEE. The CDR3 is 16 residues long. V lost 2 bases, J lost 3 bases, and 15 bases lay in between. The CDR3 reads CASSFLIGGSYNEQFF. DNA of the CDR3: TGTGCCAGCAGCTTTTTGATTGGGGGGAGCTACAATGAGCAGTTCTTC. The whole variable domain, filled in from reference TRBV5-6 and TRBJ2-1, reads DAGVTQSPTHLIKTRGQQVTLRCSPKSGHDTVSWYQQALGQGPQFIFQYYEEEERQRGNFPDRFSGHQFPNYSSELNVNALLLGDSALYLCASSFLIGGSYNEQFFGPGTRLTVL.

The chain couples TRBV30 to TRBJ2-1; D unresolved. This CDR3 comprises 11 residues. Trimming removed 2 bases from V and 5 bases from J, with 4 bases in between. Germline assignment: CDR1 GTSNPN and CDR2 SVGIG (reference sequence). CDR3: CAWSQNNEQFF. CDR3 bases: TGTGCCTGGAGTCAAAACAATGAGCAGTTCTTC.

J is TRBJ1-5 and V is TRBV6-4; 8 bases line up with TRBD1. Germline values: CDR1 MRHNA, CDR2 SNTAGT. Trimming removed 2 bases from V and 2 bases from J; junction bases left unmatched: 8. The CDR3 runs to 17 residues. CDR3 loop: CASSDPHKTGGNQPQHF. CDR3 DNA sequence: TGTGCCAGCAGTGACCCCCACAAGACAGGGGGCAATCAGCCCCAGCATTTT.

V usage is TRBV3-1 (or the pseudogene TRBV3-2) and J usage is TRBJ2-5, with D possibly TRBD2 on 7 matching bases. CDR3 length: 16 residues. Germline CDR1 is LGHDT and CDR2 is YNNKEL (reference sequence). V dropped 4 bases and J dropped 5 bases, with 20 bases sitting between them. The CDR3 nucleotides read TGTGCCAGCAGCCCTTTGGGGGGGGGCTCTGGGGAGACCCAGTACTTC. Translation: CASSPLGGGSGETQYF.